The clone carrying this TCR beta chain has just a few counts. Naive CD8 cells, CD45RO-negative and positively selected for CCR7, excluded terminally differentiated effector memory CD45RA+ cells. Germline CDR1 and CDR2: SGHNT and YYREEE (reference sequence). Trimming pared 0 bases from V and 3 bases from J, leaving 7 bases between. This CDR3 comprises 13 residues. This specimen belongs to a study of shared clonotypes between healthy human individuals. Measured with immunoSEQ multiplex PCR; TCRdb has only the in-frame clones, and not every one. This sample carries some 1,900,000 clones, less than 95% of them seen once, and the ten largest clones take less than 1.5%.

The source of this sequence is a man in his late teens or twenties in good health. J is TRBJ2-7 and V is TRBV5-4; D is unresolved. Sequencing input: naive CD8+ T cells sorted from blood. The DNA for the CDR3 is TGTGCCAGCAGCTTGGATACATTCTACGAGCAGTACTTC. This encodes CASSLDTFYEQYF.